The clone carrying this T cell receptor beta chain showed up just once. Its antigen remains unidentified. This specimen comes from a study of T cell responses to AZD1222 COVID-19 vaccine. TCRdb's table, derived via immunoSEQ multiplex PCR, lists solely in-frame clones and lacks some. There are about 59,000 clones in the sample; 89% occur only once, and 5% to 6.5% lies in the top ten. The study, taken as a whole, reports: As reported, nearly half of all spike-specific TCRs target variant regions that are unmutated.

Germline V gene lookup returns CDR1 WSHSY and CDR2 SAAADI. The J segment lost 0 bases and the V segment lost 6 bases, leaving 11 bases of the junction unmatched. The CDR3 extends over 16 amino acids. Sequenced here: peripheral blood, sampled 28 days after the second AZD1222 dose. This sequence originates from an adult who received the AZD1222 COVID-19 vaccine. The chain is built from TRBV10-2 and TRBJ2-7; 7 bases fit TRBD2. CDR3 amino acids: CASRSGTTLSSYEQYF. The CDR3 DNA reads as TGCGCCAGCAGATCCGGGACTACCCTTAGCTCCTACGAGCAGTACTTC.